Listed here are 5 T cell receptor beta chains from one sample, sequenced in a study of long-term antiretroviral therapy in people with HIV (dated by TCRdb to the early 2020s). The immunoSEQ hsTCRB v3.0 assay was used at survey level resolution to sequence the TRB variable region. This immuneACCESS table, as held by TCRdb, lists in-frame sequences with V and J called but not all clones. Of the missing ones, under half trace to an unresolved V gene in checked studies; the others have no known cause. Present in this sample are about 12,000 clones, 65% to 85% of which were seen just once. The ten largest clonotypes hold approximately 10% of the sample. The sample was unsorted PBMCs, taken 0.8 years before starting antiretroviral therapy. The receptors derive from a woman in her thirties or forties with HIV.

V usage is TRBV5-1 and J usage is TRBJ1-5; D not certain. V was pared by 10 bases and J by 3 bases, with 11 bases between. The length of the CDR3 is 12 residues. Germline CDR1 is SGHRS and CDR2 is YFSETQ. This chain's CDR3 is CAAGESNQPQHF. The CDR3 coding sequence is TGCGCCGCCGGCGAGTCCAATCAGCCCCAGCATTTT.

This chain uses TRBV5-4 with TRBJ2-7; 8 bases are a match to TRBD2. With 3 bases clipped from V and 3 bases from J, the junction kept 14 bases outside the gene matches. Germline CDR1 SGHNT, CDR2 YYREEE (reference sequence). The CDR3 runs 17 residues. CDR3 bases: TGTGCCAGCAGCTCGGATTCGGGGGGGTGGGGGCACTACGAGCAGTACTTC. Protein product: CASSSDSGGWGHYEQYF.

This clone is large. The V call is TRBV6-1, the J call TRBJ2-2, with D perhaps TRBD1 (5 bases). CDR1 MNHNS and CDR2 SASEGT come from the germline V gene. The CDR3 sequence is 13 residues long. With 9 bases removed from V and 4 bases from J, the gap between germline ends came to 12 bases. In DNA form, the CDR3 reads TGTGCCAGTCCAAATAGGGGCACCGGGGAGCTGTTTTTT. Amino acids: CASPNRGTGELFF.

The chain employs TRBV5-1 and TRBJ1-6, with unresolved D. The CDR3 is made up of 15 amino acids. The ends were cut back, 3 bases at V and 5 bases at J, with 12 bases in the middle. Germline CDR1 is SGHRS and CDR2 is YFSETQ. In nucleotides, the CDR3 is TGCGCCAGCAGCTCCGCCCTGACTGATAATTCACCCCTCCACTTT. It translates to CASSSALTDNSPLHF.

Note on this clone: Different DNA sequences within this sample yield the same CDR3. The rearrangement uses TRBV29-1 and TRBJ1-2, with 8 bases aligning to TRBD1. The V gene end was trimmed by 3 bases and the J gene end by 0 bases; junction bases not matched to a gene: 0. Per the germline V gene, CDR1 is SQVTM and CDR2 is ANQGSEA. This CDR3 has 13 amino acids. The CDR3 here is CSVETGANYGYTF. The CDR3, as DNA: TGCAGCGTTGAGACAGGGGCTAACTATGGCTACACCTTC.